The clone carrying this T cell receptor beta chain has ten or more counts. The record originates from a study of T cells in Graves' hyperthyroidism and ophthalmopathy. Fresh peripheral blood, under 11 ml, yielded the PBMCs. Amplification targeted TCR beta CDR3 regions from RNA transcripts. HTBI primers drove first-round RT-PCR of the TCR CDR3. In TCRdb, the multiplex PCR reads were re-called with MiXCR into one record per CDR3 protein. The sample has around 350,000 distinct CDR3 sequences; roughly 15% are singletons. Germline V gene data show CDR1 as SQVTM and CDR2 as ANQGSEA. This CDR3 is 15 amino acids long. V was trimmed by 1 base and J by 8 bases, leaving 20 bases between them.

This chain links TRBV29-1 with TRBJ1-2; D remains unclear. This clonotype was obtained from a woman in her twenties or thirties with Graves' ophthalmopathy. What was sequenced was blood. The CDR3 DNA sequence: TGCAGCGTTGAAGGGTCGGCGTCGAGTTTAGACGGCTACACCTTC. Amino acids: CSVEGSASSLDGYTF.